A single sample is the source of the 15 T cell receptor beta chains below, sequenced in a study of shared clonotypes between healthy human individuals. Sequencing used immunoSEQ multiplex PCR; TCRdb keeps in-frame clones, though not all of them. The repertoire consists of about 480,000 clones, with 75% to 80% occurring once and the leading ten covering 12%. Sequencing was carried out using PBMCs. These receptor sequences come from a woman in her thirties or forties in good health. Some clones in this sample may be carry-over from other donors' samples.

This CDR3 reads CASSPRRGSGNRYEQYF. For the CDR3, the DNA is TGTGCCAGCAGCCCTAGAAGGGGTAGCGGGAACCGGTACGAGCAGTACTTC. The V gene is TRBV7-8, the J gene TRBJ2-7; 8 bases are a match to TRBD2. V lost 5 bases, J lost 4 bases, and 16 bases stayed unmatched. CDR1 SGHVS and CDR2 FQNEAQ come from the germline V gene. The length of the CDR3 is 17 residues.

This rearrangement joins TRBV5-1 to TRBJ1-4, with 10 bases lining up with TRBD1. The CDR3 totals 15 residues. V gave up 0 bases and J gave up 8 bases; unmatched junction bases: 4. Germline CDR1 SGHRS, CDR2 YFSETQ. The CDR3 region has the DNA TGCGCCAGCAGCTTGGAAGGGACAGGGGCCGAAAAACTGTTTTTT. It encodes CASSLEGTGAEKLFF.

CDR3 bases: TGCGCCAGCAGCTGGGACAGTGTTAAAGATGAGCAGTTCTTC. This gives the protein CASSWDSVKDEQFF. The chain carries TRBV5-1 and TRBJ2-1; 7 bases match TRBD1. The CDR3 runs to 14 residues. CDR1 and CDR2 from the germline V gene are SGHRS and YFSETQ. V shed 3 bases, J shed 8 bases, and the junction held 8 bases outside the gene matches.

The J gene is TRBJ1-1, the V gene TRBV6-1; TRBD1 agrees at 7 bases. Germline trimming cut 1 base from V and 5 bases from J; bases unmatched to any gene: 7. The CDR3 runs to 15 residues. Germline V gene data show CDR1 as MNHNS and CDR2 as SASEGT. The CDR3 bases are TGTGCCAGCAGTGAAGTGACAGGGTCGAATACTGAAGCTTTCTTT. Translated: CASSEVTGSNTEAFF.

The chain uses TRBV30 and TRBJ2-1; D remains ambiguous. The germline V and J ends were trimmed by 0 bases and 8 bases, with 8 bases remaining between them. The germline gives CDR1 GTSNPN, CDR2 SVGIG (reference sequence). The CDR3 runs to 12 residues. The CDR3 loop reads CAWSVLGDEQFF. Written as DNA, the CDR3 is TGTGCCTGGAGTGTACTTGGGGATGAGCAGTTCTTC.

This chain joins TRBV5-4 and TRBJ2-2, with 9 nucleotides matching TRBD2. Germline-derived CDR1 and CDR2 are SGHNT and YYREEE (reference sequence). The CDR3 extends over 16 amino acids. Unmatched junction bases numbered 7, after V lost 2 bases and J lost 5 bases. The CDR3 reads CASSFLSSGATGELFF. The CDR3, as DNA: TGTGCCAGCAGCTTTCTTTCTAGCGGGGCTACCGGGGAGCTGTTTTTT.

The chain's CDR3 is CASSETSGRSTQYF. For the CDR3, the DNA is TGTGCCAGCAGTGAGACTAGCGGGAGGAGTACGCAGTATTTT. V gene TRBV6-4 combines with J gene TRBJ2-3, with 13 bases identical to TRBD2. V lost 3 bases and J lost 8; bases outside the gene matches: 2. Germline CDR1 is MRHNA and CDR2 is SNTAGT. There are 14 residues in the CDR3.

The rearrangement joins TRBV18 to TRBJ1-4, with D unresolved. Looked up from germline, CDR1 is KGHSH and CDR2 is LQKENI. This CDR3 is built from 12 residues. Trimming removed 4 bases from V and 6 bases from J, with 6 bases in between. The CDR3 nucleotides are TGTGCCAGCTCACAAACAGATGAAAAACTGTTTTTT. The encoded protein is CASSQTDEKLFF.

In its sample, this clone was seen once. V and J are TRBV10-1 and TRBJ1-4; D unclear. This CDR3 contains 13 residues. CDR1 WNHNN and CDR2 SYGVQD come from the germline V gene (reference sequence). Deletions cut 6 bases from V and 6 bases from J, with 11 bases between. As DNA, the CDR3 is TGCGCCAGCAGCCGGACGGCCGATGAAAAACTGTTTTTT. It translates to CASSRTADEKLFF.

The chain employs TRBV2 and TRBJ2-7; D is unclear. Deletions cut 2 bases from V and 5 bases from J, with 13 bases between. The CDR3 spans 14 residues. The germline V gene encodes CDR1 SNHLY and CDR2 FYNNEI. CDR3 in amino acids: CASSELQPGHEQYF. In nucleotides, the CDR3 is TGTGCCAGCAGTGAACTCCAACCCGGGCACGAGCAGTACTTC.

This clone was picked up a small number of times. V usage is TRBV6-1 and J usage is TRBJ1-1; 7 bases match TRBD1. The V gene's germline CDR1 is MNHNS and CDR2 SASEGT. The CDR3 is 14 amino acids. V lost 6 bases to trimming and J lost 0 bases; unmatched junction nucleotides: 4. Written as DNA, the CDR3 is TGTGCCAGCAGGGACAGGCAACTGAACACTGAAGCTTTCTTT. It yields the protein CASRDRQLNTEAFF.

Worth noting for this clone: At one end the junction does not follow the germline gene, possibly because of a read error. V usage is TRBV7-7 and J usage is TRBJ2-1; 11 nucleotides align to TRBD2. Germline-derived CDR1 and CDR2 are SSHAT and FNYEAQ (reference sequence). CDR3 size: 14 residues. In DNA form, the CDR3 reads TGTGCTAGCAGCTTTAGCGGGAGGGCCGGTGAGCAGTTCTTC. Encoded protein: CASSFSGRAGEQFF.

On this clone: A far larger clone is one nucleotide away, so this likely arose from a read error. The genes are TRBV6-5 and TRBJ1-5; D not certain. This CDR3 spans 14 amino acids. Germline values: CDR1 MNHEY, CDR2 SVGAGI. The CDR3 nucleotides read TGTACCAGCAGCTCCCACTTACAAGGTCAGCCCCAGCATTTT. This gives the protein CTSSSHLQGQPQHF.

DNA for the CDR3: TGTGCCAGCAGCTCAATCAACCTCGAGCAGTACTTC. It specifies CASSSINLEQYF. The genes are TRBV7-8 and TRBJ2-7; D is unresolved. V dropped 4 bases and J dropped 6 bases, with 10 bases sitting between them. The CDR3 totals 12 residues. Germline CDR1 reads SGHVS; CDR2 reads FQNEAQ.

This CDR3 is CASASSGSGEQFF. Here the CDR3 DNA reads TGTGCCAGCGCCTCTAGCGGGAGTGGAGAGCAGTTCTTC. The chain is built from TRBV7-3 and TRBJ2-1; the match to TRBD2 covers 10 bases. The V segment lost 8 bases and the J segment 10 bases; nucleotides outside the gene matches: 8. Germline CDR1 SGHTA, CDR2 FQGTGA. The CDR3 runs 13 residues.